This passage covers 13 T cell receptor beta chains from one sample sequenced in a study of blood T cell repertoires in COVID-19. Profiling relied on immunoSEQ multiplex PCR, and the TCRdb table lists in-frame clones only, not all of them. Of 180,000 or so clones listed, 75% to 90% were seen once; the top ten hold 2% to 2.5%. The specimen was PBMCs or T cells enriched from blood (not recorded which). The receptors were gathered from a woman aged 40 to 55 with acute COVID-19.

The V and J genes are TRBV6-5 and TRBJ2-7, with no clear D. The CDR3 is 15 residues long. CDR1 and CDR2 (germline): MNHEY, SVGAGI. The V and J ends lost 0 bases and 3 bases respectively, with 12 bases between them. The CDR3 spells CASSYSNTWHYEQYF. Written as DNA, the CDR3 is TGTGCCAGCAGTTACTCGAACACCTGGCACTACGAGCAGTACTTC.

This chain uses TRBV10-1 with TRBJ1-3; 10 positions match TRBD1. The CDR3 is 15 amino acids. Looked up from germline, CDR1 is WNHNN and CDR2 is SYGVQD (reference sequence). J was trimmed by 6 bases and V by 4 bases; bases with no gene match: 6. CDR3 loop: CASSGTGTGENTIYF. For the CDR3, the DNA is TGCGCCAGCAGTGGGACCGGGACAGGGGAAAACACCATATATTTT.

The chain is built from TRBV9 and TRBJ2-7; 10 bases are shared with TRBD2. CDR1 is SGDLS and CDR2 is YYNGEE in the germline V gene. Losses at the gene ends were 0 bases for V and 4 bases for J; bases not matched to a gene: 10. This CDR3 has 17 residues. The CDR3 here is CASSVAPLGAGGYEQYF. The CDR3 DNA sequence: TGTGCCAGCAGCGTAGCTCCCCTTGGAGCGGGAGGGTACGAGCAGTACTTC.

This rearrangement joins TRBV5-1 to TRBJ1-1, with 7 bases lining up with TRBD1. Germline assignment: CDR1 SGHRS and CDR2 YFSETQ. V trimming: 4 bases; J trimming: 8 bases; junction bases outside the gene matches: 20. The CDR3 consists of 17 residues. The chain's CDR3 is CASSLLPPTGSASEAFF. The CDR3 region has the DNA TGCGCCAGCAGCCTCCTACCCCCGACAGGGAGCGCCTCAGAAGCTTTCTTT.

This rearrangement joins TRBV20-1 to TRBJ1-1; TRBD1 matches 8 bases. This CDR3 is built from 14 residues. The V gene end was trimmed by 3 bases and the J gene end by 3 bases; junction bases not matched to a gene: 6. Germline V gives CDR1 DFQATT, CDR2 SNEGSKA (reference sequence). The CDR3 loop is CSASPQGAYTEAFF. In nucleotides, the CDR3 is TGCAGTGCTAGTCCTCAGGGGGCCTACACTGAAGCTTTCTTT.

This clone was seen a handful of times. This chain uses TRBV24-1 with TRBJ2-5, with 9 bases fitting TRBD1. V lost 2 bases and J lost 5; bases outside the gene matches: 2. The CDR3 loop spans 14 amino acids. Per germline, CDR1 KGHDR and CDR2 SFDVKD. In DNA, the CDR3 is TGTGCCACCAGTGATTCACAGGGGGCCGAGACCCAGTACTTC. It specifies CATSDSQGAETQYF.

CDR3 in amino acids: CASSDGQGYGYTF. The CDR3 DNA reads as TGTGCCAGCAGTGACGGGCAGGGGTATGGCTACACCTTC. The V and J genes are TRBV2 and TRBJ1-2; the D gene is possibly TRBD1 (6 bases). This CDR3 has 13 residues. Germline loops: CDR1 SNHLY, CDR2 FYNNEI. V was shortened by 3 bases and J by 5 bases, with 10 bases between the two germline ends.

This sequence joins TRBV4-1 and TRBJ2-3; 9 bases are a match to TRBD1. The J segment lost 3 bases and the V segment lost 3 bases, leaving 4 bases of the junction unmatched. The CDR3 is 15 residues long. Germline V gives CDR1 MGHRA, CDR2 YSYEKL. Here the CDR3 reads CASSHQGTGTDTQYF. The DNA for the CDR3 is TGCGCCAGCAGCCACCAGGGGACAGGGACAGATACGCAGTATTTT.

The rearrangement joins TRBV7-8 to TRBJ2-2; the D is unclear. The V gene lost 2 bases and the J gene lost 3 bases, with 7 bases spanning the gap. The germline V gene encodes CDR1 SGHVS and CDR2 FQNEAQ. The length of the CDR3 is 14 residues. The CDR3 sequence: CASSLITYTGELFF. Written as DNA, the CDR3 is TGTGCCAGCAGCTTAATCACTTACACCGGGGAGCTGTTTTTT.

The rearrangement links TRBV5-4 to TRBJ2-7; 8 bases align to TRBD2. Trimming took 2 bases from V and 5 from J; bases not matched to a gene: 9. The germline V gene encodes CDR1 SGHNT and CDR2 YYREEE (reference sequence). There are 15 residues in the CDR3. The CDR3 protein is CASSLPGLGWDEQYF. The CDR3 DNA is TGTGCCAGCAGCTTACCGGGACTAGGATGGGACGAGCAGTACTTC.

The genes are TRBV19 and TRBJ2-1, with 11 bases that match TRBD1. Losses at the gene ends were 4 bases for V and 7 bases for J; bases not matched to a gene: 9. Germline lookup yields CDR1 LNHDA and CDR2 SQIVND (reference sequence). The CDR3 extends over 16 amino acids. CDR3 sequence (DNA): TGTGCCAGTAGTACAGAAAGGACAGGGGGCAGGAATGAGCAGTTCTTC. Translated: CASSTERTGGRNEQFF.

The CDR3 DNA reads as TGTGCCAGCAGAGCCGACAGATCCAGCTCCTACAATGAGCAGTTCTTC. It encodes CASRADRSSSYNEQFF. The chain combines TRBV6-6 with TRBJ2-1, with a weak D call TRBD1 (5 bases). The CDR3 sequence is 16 residues long. From germline, CDR1 is MNHNY and CDR2 SVGAGI (reference sequence). The V end lost 6 bases, the J end lost 0 bases, and 15 bases lay between the germline ends.

The chain joins TRBV5-1 to TRBJ1-6, with 9 nucleotides matching TRBD1. Losses at the gene ends were 2 bases for V and 8 bases for J; bases not matched to a gene: 8. The CDR3 length is 16 residues. Germline CDR1 and CDR2: SGHRS and YFSETQ. This chain's CDR3 is CASSFTGGAQDSPLHF. As DNA, the CDR3 is TGCGCCAGCAGCTTCACAGGGGGCGCCCAGGATTCACCCCTCCACTTT.